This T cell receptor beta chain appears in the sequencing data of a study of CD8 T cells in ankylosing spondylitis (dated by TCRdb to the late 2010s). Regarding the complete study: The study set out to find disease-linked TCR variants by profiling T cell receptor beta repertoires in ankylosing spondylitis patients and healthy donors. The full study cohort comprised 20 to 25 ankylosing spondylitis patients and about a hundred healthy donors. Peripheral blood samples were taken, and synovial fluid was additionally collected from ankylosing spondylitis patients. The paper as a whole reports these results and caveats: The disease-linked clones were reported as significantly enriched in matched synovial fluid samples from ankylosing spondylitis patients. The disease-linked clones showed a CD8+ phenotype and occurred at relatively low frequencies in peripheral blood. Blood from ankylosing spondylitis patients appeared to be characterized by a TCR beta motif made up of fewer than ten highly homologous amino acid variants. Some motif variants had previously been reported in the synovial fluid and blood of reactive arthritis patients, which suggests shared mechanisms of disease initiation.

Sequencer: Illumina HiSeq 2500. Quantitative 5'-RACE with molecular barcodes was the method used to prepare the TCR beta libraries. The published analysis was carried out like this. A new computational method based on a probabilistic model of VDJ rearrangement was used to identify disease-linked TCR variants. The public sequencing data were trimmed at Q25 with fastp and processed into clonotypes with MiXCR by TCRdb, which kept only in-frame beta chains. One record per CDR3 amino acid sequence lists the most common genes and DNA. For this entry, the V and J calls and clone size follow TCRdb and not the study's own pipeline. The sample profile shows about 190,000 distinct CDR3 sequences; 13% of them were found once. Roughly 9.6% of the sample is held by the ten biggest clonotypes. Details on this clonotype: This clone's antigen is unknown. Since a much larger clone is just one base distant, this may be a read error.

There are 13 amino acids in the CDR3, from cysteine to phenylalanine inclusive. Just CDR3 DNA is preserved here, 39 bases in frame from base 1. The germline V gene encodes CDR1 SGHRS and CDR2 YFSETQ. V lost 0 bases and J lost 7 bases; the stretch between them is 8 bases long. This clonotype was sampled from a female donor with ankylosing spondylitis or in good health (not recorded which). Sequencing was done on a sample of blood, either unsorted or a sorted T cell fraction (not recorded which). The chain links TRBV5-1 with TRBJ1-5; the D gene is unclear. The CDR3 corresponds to CASSLGEVQPQHF. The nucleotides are TGCGCCAGCAGCTTGGGGGAGGTCCAGCCCCAGCATTTT.